This TCR beta chain was documented in a study of T cell clonality in common variable immunodeficiency. This CDR3 has 14 amino acids. Germline CDR1 and CDR2: GTSNPN and SVGIG (reference sequence). Trimming removed 0 bases from V and 5 bases from J, with 14 bases in between. Only in-frame clones appear in the TCRdb table, and some are missing; sequencing was by immunoSEQ multiplex PCR. The counts give tens of thousands of clones, none of them seen only once; 0.8% is held by the top ten. This clone has a count of ten or more. The antigen remains undetermined. The CDR3 end falls 3 residues outside the read, so it is completed with the germline J gene. Study-level findings and limits: Compared with healthy controls, CVID subjects showed increased TCRbeta clonality, mostly in about a third.

The chain employs TRBV30 and TRBJ2-7; D remains ambiguous. This sequence originates from a person aged 18 to 70 in good health. The sample was peripheral blood mononuclear cells. The sequenced part of the CDR3 DNA is TGTGCCTGGAGTGTAGGTCTGAGTGGGCACGAG. Translating gives CAWSVGLSGHE. The entire CDR3 is CAWSVGLSGHEQYF.